This is a list of T cell receptor beta chains from one sample in a study of human T cells and chemical hapten exposure. One entry per CDR3 protein, called by TCRdb with MiXCR from the RACE reads. There are about 120,000 distinct CDR3 sequences in the sample; around 11% occur only once, and under 2.5% lies in the top ten. Sequenced material: whole blood, taken in connection with sensitization to the hapten diphenylcyclopropenone (DPC). These receptors were obtained from a woman aged 50 to 60 with alopecia areata. Some clones in this sample may be carry-over from other donors' samples. The CDR3 runs from the conserved cysteine through the conserved F or W. A D gene is named only where the DNA matches it firmly. Size tells how often a clone was seen (once, few, many) or the class of an expanded clone, and some rows leave it out.

>TRBJ2-4|NA|NA|TRBV20-1
TGCAGTGCAACAGGGATTTCCAAAAACATTCAGTACTTC
CSATGISKNIQYF
>TRBJ2-6|few|NA|TRBV2
TGTGCCAGCAGTGAAGGAGTCCCTGGGGCCAACGTCCTGACTTTC
CASSEGVPGANVLTF
>TRBJ2-7|NA|NA|TRBV12-3/TRBV12-4
TGTGCCAGCAGTTCCGGCTATACCTACGAGCAGTACTTC
CASSSGYTYEQYF
>TRBJ1-1|few|NA|TRBV2
TGTGCCAGCAACCTAGGGACTGAAGCTTTCTTT
CASNLGTEAFF
>TRBJ2-3|many|TRBD2|TRBV28
TGTGCCAGCAGTTTGACTAGCGGGACGCCTAGCACAGATACGCAGTATTTT
CASSLTSGTPSTDTQYF
>TRBJ2-7|few|NA|TRBV6-2/TRBV6-3
TGTGCCAGCAGTTACTCGCTGTCGAGCTCCTACGAGCAGTACTTC
CASSYSLSSSYEQYF
>TRBJ1-3|few|NA|TRBV7-2
TGTGCCAGCAGCTTAGCGGGGACGGATGGAAACACCATATATTTT
CASSLAGTDGNTIYF
>TRBJ1-6|NA|NA|TRBV12-3/TRBV12-4
TGTGCCAGCAGCCCTCGAGGGGTGGCCTATAATTCACCCCTCCACTTT
CASSPRGVAYNSPLHF
>TRBJ1-1|few|NA|TRBV2
TGTGCCAGCAGGCGAAGGCTAGCGACTGAAGCTTTCTTT
CASRRRLATEAFF
>TRBJ2-3|few|TRBD2|TRBV10-2
TGCGCCAGCAGTGAGGTAGCGGGGGGACTCACAGATACGCAGTATTTT
CASSEVAGGLTDTQYF
>TRBJ1-1|few|NA|TRBV7-9
TGTGCCAGCAGGCTTCAGGGATCTGAAGCTTTCTTT
CASRLQGSEAFF
>TRBJ1-1|NA|TRBD1|TRBV12-5
TGTGCTAGTGGTCCCACAGGGGGCCGGGCTGAAGCTTTCTTT
CASGPTGGRAEAFF
>TRBJ1-1|few|NA|TRBV10-3
TGTGCCATCAGTGAGTCCGGCCAAGGAGCTTTCTTT
CAISESGQGAFF
>TRBJ1-2|few|NA|TRBV28
TGTGCCAGCAGTTTGTCGACAGCCTATGGCTACACCTTC
CASSLSTAYGYTF
>TRBJ2-5|few|NA|TRBV9
TGTGCCAGCAACCTTGACGGGATCCAAGAGACCCAGTACTTC
CASNLDGIQETQYF
>TRBJ2-7|NA|TRBD1|TRBV6-7
TGTGCCAGCAGTTTCCGGGACAGGGGGGTAGAGCAGTACTTC
CASSFRDRGVEQYF
>TRBJ2-7|few|NA|TRBV11-2
TGTGCCAGCAGCTTACCCCAGGGCCCCTACGAGCAGTACTTC
CASSLPQGPYEQYF
>TRBJ2-3|NA|NA|TRBV2
TGTGCCAGCAGACCGGGACCAAGAGATACGCAGTATTTT
CASRPGPRDTQYF
>TRBJ2-3|NA|TRBD1|TRBV5-1
TGCGCCAGCAGCTTGCAATGGGACAGGGGGTCAGATACGCAGTATTTT
CASSLQWDRGSDTQYF
>TRBJ1-2|few|NA|TRBV3-1
TGTGCCAGCAGCCAAGATCACGGAGGCTATGGCTACACCTTC
CASSQDHGGYGYTF
>TRBJ2-5|many|TRBD2|TRBV20-1
TGCAGTGCTAGCGCGGGGGTGAGGGAGACCCAGTACTTC
CSASAGVRETQYF
>TRBJ2-1|many|NA|TRBV24-1
TGTGCCACCAGTGCTGAAACCCCCGGTAATGAGCAGTTCTTC
CATSAETPGNEQFF
>TRBJ1-5|many|NA|TRBV5-6
TGTGCCAGCAGCTATGGCGTATACACCAATCAGCCCCAGCATTTT
CASSYGVYTNQPQHF
>TRBJ2-7|NA|NA|TRBV11-2
TGTGCCAGAAGTCCCGAGGGTCGGGGATCCGAGCAGTACTTC
CARSPEGRGSEQYF
>TRBJ2-7|NA|NA|TRBV21-1
TGTGCCAGTCATATCTACGAGCAGTACTTC
CASHIYEQYF
>TRBJ1-5|once|TRBD1|TRBV27
TGTGCCAGCAGGCCACAGGGGGCGCATCAGCCCCAGCATTTT
CASRPQGAHQPQHF
>TRBJ1-1|few|NA|TRBV7-8
TGTGCCAGCAGCTTAGCGCTGACAGCCCGGAACACTGAAGCTTTCTTT
CASSLALTARNTEAFF
>TRBJ2-1|NA|NA|TRBV7-2
TGTGCCAGCAGCTACGCGGGGGCGGGCGGGACTCAGTTCTTC
CASSYAGAGGTQFF
>TRBJ1-2|NA|TRBD1|TRBV7-2
TGTGCCAGCAGCTTAGGTCCCGGGACAGGGGATGGCTACACCTTC
CASSLGPGTGDGYTF
>TRBJ2-7|many|TRBD1|TRBV28
TGTGCCAGCAGACAGGGGTTCGACGAGCAGTACTTC
CASRQGFDEQYF
>TRBJ1-1|NA|TRBD1|TRBV5-1
TGCGCCAGCAGCAGGACAGGGGGCTTCAGGAACACTGAAGCTTTCTTT
CASSRTGGFRNTEAFF
>TRBJ2-7|NA|NA|TRBV27
TGTGCCAGCAGTTTTGTGCAGGGGTCCAACGAGCAGTACTTC
CASSFVQGSNEQYF
>TRBJ2-1|few|NA|TRBV12-3/TRBV12-4
TGTGCCAGCAGTTGTGGTAGTTACAATGAGCAGTTCTTC
CASSCGSYNEQFF
>TRBJ1-2|few|TRBD1|TRBV3-1
TGTGCCAGCAGCCAAGGGGACAGGGTAGTTCACTATGGCTACACCTTC
CASSQGDRVVHYGYTF
>TRBJ2-7|few|NA|TRBV4-3
TGCGCCAGCAGCCAAGAGGTCGGGGGCTACGAGCAGTACTTC
CASSQEVGGYEQYF
>TRBJ2-1|few|NA|TRBV9
TGTGCCAGCAGCGTCTCAGGGAACTCCTACAATGAGCAGTTCTTC
CASSVSGNSYNEQFF
>TRBJ1-2|few|TRBD1|TRBV24-1
TGTGCCACCAGTGACCCCTTGACAGGGGCCTATGGCTACACCTTC
CATSDPLTGAYGYTF
>TRBJ1-1|NA|NA|TRBV29-1
TGCAGCGTGGCTTTCGGGCTGAACACTGAAGCTTTCTTT
CSVAFGLNTEAFF
>TRBJ2-7|few|NA|TRBV5-6
TGTGCCAGCAGCCCGGGATCGGCCTACGAGCAGTACTTC
CASSPGSAYEQYF
>TRBJ2-1|NA|NA|TRBV5-1
TGCGCCAGCAGCAGGGATATGGGGAATGAGCAGTTCTTC
CASSRDMGNEQFF
>TRBJ2-3|NA|NA|TRBV7-2
TGTGCCAGCAGCCGAGTCGGACAAGTCGGGGGCACAGATACGCAGTATTTT
CASSRVGQVGGTDTQYF
>TRBJ2-5|many|NA|TRBV20-1
TGCAGTGCTAGAGACAGGGTCTACCGGGGGGAGACCCAGTACTTC
CSARDRVYRGETQYF
>TRBJ2-5|few|NA|TRBV9
TGTGCCAGCAGCGTAGGCGAACGAGCAAAGGGGGAGACCCAGTACTTC
CASSVGERAKGETQYF
>TRBJ2-7|NA|NA|TRBV12-3/TRBV12-4
TGTGCCAGCAGCCCGGGGCGCACCTACGAGCAGTACTTC
CASSPGRTYEQYF
>TRBJ2-7|few|NA|TRBV2
TGTGCCAGCAGCCGGGACTTTAACTACGAGCAGTACTTC
CASSRDFNYEQYF
>TRBJ1-6|NA|NA|TRBV12-3/TRBV12-4
TGTGCCAGCAGCTGGGATTTACCCGGAGGATATTCACCCCTCCACTTT
CASSWDLPGGYSPLHF
>TRBJ2-7|few|NA|TRBV5-4
TGTGCCAGCAGCCTAACCCCCACCTACGAGCAGTACTTC
CASSLTPTYEQYF
>TRBJ2-1|many|TRBD2|TRBV28
TGTGCCAGCAGTTTAGAACTAGCGGGAGTTCAGGATGAGCAGTTCTTC
CASSLELAGVQDEQFF
>TRBJ1-1|few|NA|TRBV6-6
TGTGCCAGCAGTGGCGGACAGTCCACCCGAGGCACTGAAGCTTTCTTT
CASSGGQSTRGTEAFF
>TRBJ2-1|NA|TRBD2|TRBV28
TGTGCCAGCAGTTGGGGACTAGCGGAACGAGGGAATGAGCAGTTCTTC
CASSWGLAERGNEQFF
>TRBJ1-4|few|TRBD1|TRBV6-1
TGTGCCAGCAGTGTACCCGACCAGGGGGTTGATGAAAAACTGTTTTTT
CASSVPDQGVDEKLFF
>TRBJ1-5|NA|NA|TRBV7-9
TGTGCCAGCAGCGACTTAGTTTCCTTTAATCAGCCCCAGCATTTT
CASSDLVSFNQPQHF
>TRBJ1-5|NA|NA|TRBV12-3/TRBV12-4
TGTGCCAGCAGTTTAGCGGGAAAGGGGAGGCAGCCCCAGCATTTT
CASSLAGKGRQPQHF
>TRBJ2-1|few|NA|TRBV20-1
TGCAGTGCTAGGGGTCTGGACTCAAGGTTCTACAATGAGCAGTTCTTC
CSARGLDSRFYNEQFF
>TRBJ2-2|many|NA|TRBV6-5
TGTGCCAGCAGCGTAGGACAGTGGAACACCGGGGAGCTGTTTTTT
CASSVGQWNTGELFF
>TRBJ2-7|NA|NA|TRBV20-1
TGCAGTGCTAGAGCCACGTCCGGGGTAGTGCTCGACGAGCAGTACTTC
CSARATSGVVLDEQYF
>TRBJ2-3|few|TRBD2|TRBV12-3/TRBV12-4
TGTGCCAGCAGTTTTAAGCGGGAGACAGATACGCAGTATTTT
CASSFKRETDTQYF
>TRBJ2-5|NA|NA|TRBV6-5
TGTGCCAGCAGTTATCTGGAGACCCAGTACTTC
CASSYLETQYF
>TRBJ2-3|many|TRBD2|TRBV18
TGTGCCAGCTCACCAGTCCTAGCGGGAGATACGCAGTATTTT
CASSPVLAGDTQYF
>TRBJ2-3|NA|TRBD2|TRBV9
TGTGCCAGCAGCGTAGGAAGGACTAGCGGGGGGAGCACAGATACGCAGTATTTT
CASSVGRTSGGSTDTQYF